The 23 T cell receptor beta chains in this list originate from one sample, sequenced in a study of graft-versus-host responses after intestinal transplantation. The repertoire was sequenced with immunoSEQ multiplex PCR; TCRdb's copy has only in-frame clones and lacks some. The sample shows about 85,000 clones, around 93% of them seen only once. Their recognized antigens are unknown. The source was unstimulated CD8+ T cells sorted from spleen or lymph node cells, collected before transplant. These TCRs come from a human donor who was the organ donor for an intestinal transplant.

The chain is built from TRBV29-1 and TRBJ1-4; 10 nucleotides align to TRBD1. The CDR3 sequence is 13 residues long. Germline loops: CDR1 SQVTM, CDR2 ANQGSEA. With 0 bases clipped from V and 10 bases from J, the junction kept 2 bases outside the gene matches. DNA of the CDR3: TGCAGCGTTGAAGAGACAGGGGGCGGAAAACTGTTTTTT. This translates into CSVEETGGGKLFF. Full variable domain (rest looked up from reference TRBV29-1 and TRBJ1-4): SAVISQKPSRDICQRGTSLTIQCQVDSQVTMMFWYRQQPGQSLTLIATANQGSEATYESGFVIDKFPISRPNLTFSTLTVSNMSPEDSSIYLCSVEETGGGKLFFGSGTQLSVL.

The V call is TRBV7-9, the J call TRBJ2-7; D tentatively fits TRBD1 or TRBD2 (7 bases each). V was pared by 1 base and J by 3 bases, with 16 bases between. The germline V gene has CDR1 SEHNR and CDR2 FQNEAQ (reference sequence). The CDR3 has 16 residues. The CDR3 DNA reads as TGTGCCAGCAGCTTAGTCAGGGGGGGAGCCAACTACGAGCAGTACTTC. This encodes CASSLVRGGANYEQYF.

The V call is TRBV5-6, the J call TRBJ2-7; TRBD2 aligns across 9 bases. Looked up from germline, CDR1 is SGHDT and CDR2 is YYEEEE. V gave up 2 bases and J gave up 3 bases; unmatched junction bases: 3. CDR3 length: 14 residues. CDR3 region: CASSFGLASYEQYF. Here the CDR3 DNA reads TGTGCCAGCAGCTTCGGACTAGCGAGCTACGAGCAGTACTTC.

The J gene is TRBJ2-3, the V gene TRBV5-4; D remains ambiguous. Germline V gene lookup returns CDR1 SGHNT and CDR2 YYREEE (reference sequence). Trimming stripped 6 bases from V and 5 bases from J, with 19 bases between. The length of the CDR3 is 15 residues. CDR3 amino acids: CASTILSTEGDTQYF. CDR3 sequence (DNA): TGTGCCAGCACCATATTGAGCACGGAAGGAGATACGCAGTATTTT.

This chain links TRBV27 with TRBJ1-1, with 7 bases fitting TRBD1. CDR1 MNHEY and CDR2 SMNVEV come from the germline V gene (reference sequence). The CDR3 is 14 amino acids. Trimming cost V 3 bases and J 7 bases; bases outside gene matches: 8. The CDR3, as DNA: TGTGCCAGCAGTTTTTACTCGACAGGGCTTGAAGCTTTCTTT. This translates into CASSFYSTGLEAFF.

The sample holds one count of this clone. The V call is TRBV7-6, the J call TRBJ2-1; 11 bases map to TRBD2. Germline CDR1 reads SGHVS; CDR2 reads FNYEAQ. The CDR3 loop spans 16 amino acids. Trimming took 6 bases from V and 1 from J; bases not matched to a gene: 5. CDR3 nucleotide sequence: TGTGCCAGCAGTTTTAGCGGGGGGGATTCCTACAATGAGCAGTTCTTC. Its translation is CASSFSGGDSYNEQFF. The full variable domain, with the rest looked up from reference TRBV7-6 and TRBJ2-1, is GAGVSQSPRYKVTKRGQDVALRCDPISGHVSLYWYRQALGQGPEFLTYFNYEAQQDKSGLPNDRFSAERPEGSISTLTIQRTEQRDSAMYRCASSFSGGDSYNEQFFGPGTRLTVL.

V gene TRBV27 combines with J gene TRBJ2-1; TRBD2 agrees at 7 bases. V lost 6 bases to trimming and J lost 5 bases; unmatched junction nucleotides: 10. The germline V gene has CDR1 MNHEY and CDR2 SMNVEV (reference sequence). This CDR3 comprises 15 residues. The CDR3 DNA reads TGTGCCAGCAGCCCTTCTCCCGGGACTAACAATGAGCAGTTCTTC. This gives the protein CASSPSPGTNNEQFF.

The rearrangement uses TRBV5-1 and TRBJ1-5; 8 nucleotides line up with TRBD1. This CDR3 has 17 residues. Germline CDR1 SGHRS, CDR2 YFSETQ. V gave up 5 bases and J gave up 5 bases; unmatched junction bases: 15. The CDR3 here is CASSSDPQGAGDQPQHF. DNA for the CDR3: TGCGCCAGCAGTTCAGATCCCCAGGGGGCAGGGGATCAGCCCCAGCATTTT.

The table lists this clone with a few counts. The chain uses TRBV12-5 and TRBJ1-1; D call uncertain. Germline lookup yields CDR1 LGHNT and CDR2 FRNRAP. The CDR3 extends over 12 amino acids. Trimming removed 1 base from V and 1 base from J, with 1 base in between. CDR3 loop: CASGLGNTEAFF. The CDR3 DNA follows: TGTGCTAGTGGTTTGGGGAACACTGAAGCTTTCTTT. The variable domain in full, completed from reference TRBV12-5 and TRBJ1-1, reads DARVTQTPRHKVTEMGQEVTMRCQPILGHNTVFWYRQTMMQGLELLAYFRNRAPLDDSGMPKDRFSAEMPDATLATLKIQPSEPRDSAVYFCASGLGNTEAFFGQGTRLTVV.

The chain has TRBV6-1 and TRBJ1-5; possibly TRBD1 for D (5 bases). Germline assignment: CDR1 MNHNS and CDR2 SASEGT. Trimming cost V 8 bases and J 6 bases, with 14 bases left between them. This CDR3 is 13 amino acids long. CDR3 loop: CASSAGHGQPQHF. As DNA, the CDR3 is TGTGCCAGCTCGGCAGGGCATGGTCAGCCCCAGCATTTT.

The chain employs TRBV4-1 and TRBJ1-5; D is undetermined. Trimming cost V 1 base and J 4 bases, with 8 bases left between them. This CDR3 contains 14 residues. Germline CDR1 reads MGHRA; CDR2 reads YSYEKL. CDR3 protein: CASSQVAGNQPQHF. The CDR3 DNA sequence: TGCGCCAGCAGCCAAGTGGCGGGAAATCAGCCCCAGCATTTT.

The gene calls are TRBV10-3 and TRBJ1-1, with unresolved D. The CDR3 is 13 amino acids. Between the trimmed V and J ends, which lost 3 bases and 1 base, there was a span of 6 bases. CDR1 ENHRY and CDR2 SYGVKD come from the germline V gene. The CDR3: CAISDNWNTEAFF. The CDR3 DNA sequence: TGTGCCATCAGTGACAACTGGAACACTGAAGCTTTCTTT.

With regard to this clone: The identical CDR3 is also encoded by other nucleotide sequences in the sample. J is TRBJ2-2 and V is TRBV7-9; no definite D call. The germline V gene encodes CDR1 SEHNR and CDR2 FQNEAQ (reference sequence). The CDR3 spans 14 residues. Trimming cost V 5 bases and J 0 bases, with 7 bases left between them. In nucleotides, the CDR3 is TGTGCCAGCAGCCTGACGGCGAACACCGGGGAGCTGTTTTTT. Residues: CASSLTANTGELFF.

The J gene is TRBJ2-5, the V gene TRBV6-5; D unclear. CDR3 size: 14 residues. V was trimmed by 2 bases and J by 0 bases, leaving 7 bases between them. Per the germline V gene, CDR1 is MNHEY and CDR2 is SVGAGI. CDR3 sequence reads: CASSYPSDQETQYF. The CDR3 DNA sequence: TGTGCCAGCAGTTACCCTTCGGACCAAGAGACCCAGTACTTC.

V and J are TRBV2 and TRBJ1-4; 7 nucleotides agree with TRBD1. The germline CDR1 and CDR2 sequences are SNHLY and FYNNEI. V lost 6 bases to trimming and J lost 3 bases; unmatched junction nucleotides: 1. The CDR3 has 13 amino acids. CDR3 DNA: TGTGCCAGCAGACAGGGGCCTAATGAAAAACTGTTTTTT. Its translation: CASRQGPNEKLFF.

J is TRBJ2-5 and V is TRBV2; 14 nucleotides line up with TRBD2. The better agreement between TRBJ2-7 and the DNA end casts doubt on the J call. The germline V gene has CDR1 SNHLY and CDR2 FYNNEI. This CDR3 comprises 15 residues. This CDR3 is CARGLAGGPPHEQYF. For the CDR3, the DNA is TGTGCCAGAGGACTAGCGGGAGGCCCCCCCCACGAGCAGTACTTC.

This clone was seen just once. V and J are TRBV5-6 and TRBJ2-1, with D maybe TRBD1 (6 bases). CDR1 SGHDT and CDR2 YYEEEE come from the germline V gene. Trimming removed 4 bases at V and 4 bases at J, with 21 bases between. CDR3 length: 17 residues. The CDR3 is CASSPWTAPRFYNEQFF. Written as DNA, the CDR3 is TGTGCCAGCAGCCCCTGGACAGCCCCAAGATTTTACAATGAGCAGTTCTTC.

The rearrangement uses TRBV14 and TRBJ2-1; D is tentatively TRBD1 or TRBD2 (6 bases each). The germline gives CDR1 SGHDN, CDR2 FVKESK. The CDR3 length is 17 residues. V lost 0 bases and J 3 bases, leaving 15 bases between the germline ends. The CDR3 is CASSQDHEGGLYNEQFF. Written as DNA, the CDR3 is TGTGCCAGCAGCCAAGATCACGAGGGGGGACTCTACAATGAGCAGTTCTTC.

For the CDR3, the DNA is TGTGCCAGCACCCTCCAGGGGGAACTGACTGAAGCTTTCTTT. This encodes CASTLQGELTEAFF. V and J are TRBV27 and TRBJ1-1; 7 bases are shared with TRBD1. The germline V gene has CDR1 MNHEY and CDR2 SMNVEV (reference sequence). J lost 5 bases, V lost 7 bases, and 10 bases had no gene match. CDR3 size: 14 residues.

The CDR3 loop is CASSLNAGLYGYTF. The CDR3 nucleotides read TGTGCCAGCAGCTTAAATGCAGGCCTCTATGGCTACACCTTC. J is TRBJ1-2 and V is TRBV11-3; no clear D gene. The CDR3 spans 14 residues. Deletions cut 2 bases from V and 4 bases from J, with 11 bases between. Per germline, CDR1 SGHNT and CDR2 YENEEA. The variable domain in full, completed from reference TRBV11-3 and TRBJ1-2, reads EAGVVQSPRYKIIEKKQPVAFWCNPISGHNTLYWYLQNLGQGPELLIRYENEEAVDDSQLPKDRFSAERLKGVDSTLKIQPAELGDSAVYLCASSLNAGLYGYTFGSGTRLTVV.

This chain links TRBV6-5 with TRBJ1-1, with 8 bases identical to TRBD1. Looked up from germline, CDR1 is MNHEY and CDR2 is SVGAGI. The CDR3 is 15 amino acids. Losses at the gene ends were 7 bases for V and 4 bases for J; bases not matched to a gene: 11. The CDR3 DNA reads as TGTGCCAGCAAGGACAGGGCCTCCCAGACCACTGAAGCTTTCTTT. Encoded protein: CASKDRASQTTEAFF.

The rearrangement uses TRBV5-4 and TRBJ2-5; D may be TRBD2 (7 bases). TRBJ2-7 matches the DNA end more closely, so the J call is doubtful. The CDR3 sequence is 14 residues long. CDR1 and CDR2 from the germline V gene are SGHNT and YYREEE (reference sequence). Written as DNA, the CDR3 is TGTGCCAGCAGTGTCGGGGGGCCCTCCTACGAGCAGTACTTC. It translates to CASSVGGPSYEQYF.

The chain links TRBV5-1 to TRBJ2-7, with 11 nucleotides matching TRBD1. The CDR3 is made up of 16 amino acids. Trimming cost V 3 bases and J 7 bases; bases outside gene matches: 12. In germline, CDR1 is SGHRS, CDR2 YFSETQ. CDR3 coding DNA: TGCGCCAGCAGCTGGCCTTCGGACAGGGGGCACGGTGAGCAGTACTTC. Translation: CASSWPSDRGHGEQYF.